This T cell receptor beta chain was captured by sequencing in a study of OX40 agonist ivuxolimab in advanced cancers. Study as a whole: Partial response was recorded in three patients: one hepatocellular carcinoma and two cutaneous melanoma cases.

This CDR3 spans 17 amino acids. V lost 1 base and J 3 bases, leaving 20 bases between the germline ends. Germline V lookup: CDR1 SGHDT, CDR2 YYEEEE. Sequenced by immunoSEQ multiplex PCR; TCRdb stores in-frame clones only, minus some. The sample includes about 73,000 clones, 70% to 90% seen only once; the top ten take over 9.5%. The sample in question was CD4+ or CD8+ T cells sorted from blood, obtained in a trial of the OX40 agonist ivuxolimab. The receptor's source is an adult with an advanced solid tumor such as melanoma, head and neck, liver or kidney cancer. The chain combines TRBV5-6 with TRBJ2-7; D could derive from TRBD1 or TRBD2 (6 bases each). In nucleotides, the CDR3 is TGTGCCAGCAGCTTGACCGGTCAAGGGGGGTTTTACTACGAGCAGTACTTC. It specifies CASSLTGQGGFYYEQYF.